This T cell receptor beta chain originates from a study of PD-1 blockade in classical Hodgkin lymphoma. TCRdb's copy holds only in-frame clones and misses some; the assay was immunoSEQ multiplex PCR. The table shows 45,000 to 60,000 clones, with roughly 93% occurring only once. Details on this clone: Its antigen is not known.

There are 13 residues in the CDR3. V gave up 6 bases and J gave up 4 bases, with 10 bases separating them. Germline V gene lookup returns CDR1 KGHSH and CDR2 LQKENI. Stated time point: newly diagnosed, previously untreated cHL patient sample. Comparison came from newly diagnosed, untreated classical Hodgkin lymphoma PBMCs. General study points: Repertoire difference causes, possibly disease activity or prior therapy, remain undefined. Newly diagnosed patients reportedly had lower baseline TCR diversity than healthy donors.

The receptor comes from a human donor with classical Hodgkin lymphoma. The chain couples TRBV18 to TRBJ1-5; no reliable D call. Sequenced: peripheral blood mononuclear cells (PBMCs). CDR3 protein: CASSPGPNQPQHF. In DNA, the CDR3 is TGTGCCAGCTCCCCCGGGCCGAATCAGCCCCAGCATTTT.